Listed below are T cell receptor beta chains from one sample, sequenced in a study of T-cell reconstitution after alpha-beta-depleted transplantation in children. One entry per CDR3 protein, called by TCRdb with MiXCR from the PCR reads. The repertoire holds about 420,000 distinct CDR3 sequences, 15% to 20% seen once, with approximately 29% in the top ten. The sequenced sample was PBMCs, mostly from graft donor cells, obtained 360 days after TCRalphabeta/CD19-depleted stem cell transplant. The receptors were gathered from a boy younger than two who had a stem cell transplant for Wiskott-Aldrich syndrome, so the T cells may come from the graft donor. Each CDR3 is given with its conserved first and last residue. The D gene is left open where the match is weak. Not every row has a clone size; where given, it reads once, few, many or a size class.

j_gene: TRBJ2-2
d_gene: .
abundance: few
v_gene: TRBV3-1
CDR3aa: CASSQVSPNTGELFF
CDR3nt: TGTGCCAGCAGCCAAGTGTCCCCGAACACCGGGGAGCTGTTTTTT

j_gene: TRBJ2-5
d_gene: TRBD1
abundance: few
v_gene: TRBV7-9
CDR3aa: CASSLAFGTEETQYF
CDR3nt: TGTGCCAGCAGCTTAGCGTTTGGGACAGAAGAGACCCAGTACTTC

j_gene: TRBJ2-7
d_gene: TRBD2
abundance: .
v_gene: TRBV6-1
CDR3aa: CASSVTSGVFYEQYF
CDR3nt: TGTGCCAGCAGTGTTACTAGCGGGGTCTTCTACGAGCAGTACTTC

j_gene: TRBJ2-7
d_gene: TRBD2
abundance: few
v_gene: TRBV25-1
CDR3aa: CASSESPPLSSGSSYEQYF
CDR3nt: TGTGCCAGCAGTGAATCGCCCCCCCTCTCTAGCGGAAGCTCCTACGAGCAGTACTTC

j_gene: TRBJ2-3
d_gene: TRBD1
abundance: .
v_gene: TRBV11-1
CDR3aa: CASSLKKFGTGRTDTQYF
CDR3nt: TGTGCCAGCAGCTTAAAAAAATTTGGGACAGGGCGCACAGATACGCAGTATTTT

j_gene: TRBJ2-1
d_gene: .
abundance: few
v_gene: TRBV12-3/TRBV12-4
CDR3aa: CASSFAGREQFF
CDR3nt: TGTGCCAGCAGTTTCGCGGGGCGTGAGCAGTTCTTC

j_gene: TRBJ1-2
d_gene: .
abundance: few
v_gene: TRBV2
CDR3aa: CASSDTGLNYGYTF
CDR3nt: TGTGCCAGCAGTGATACTGGACTCAACTATGGCTACACCTTC

j_gene: TRBJ1-2
d_gene: .
abundance: few
v_gene: TRBV5-1
CDR3aa: CASRLLLGYGYTF
CDR3nt: TGCGCCAGCAGATTACTACTTGGCTATGGCTACACCTTC

j_gene: TRBJ2-1
d_gene: .
abundance: .
v_gene: TRBV28
CDR3aa: CASSFGLEQFF
CDR3nt: TGTGCCAGCAGTTTCGGGTTGGAGCAGTTCTTC

j_gene: TRBJ2-7
d_gene: TRBD1
abundance: few
v_gene: TRBV5-1
CDR3aa: CASSLWTGNSYEQYF
CDR3nt: TGCGCCAGCAGCTTGTGGACAGGGAACTCCTACGAGCAGTACTTC

j_gene: TRBJ1-6
d_gene: TRBD1
abundance: .
v_gene: TRBV6-6
CDR3aa: CASSYVTGDLLHF
CDR3nt: TGTGCCAGCAGTTATGTGACAGGGGACCTTCTCCACTTT

j_gene: TRBJ1-2
d_gene: .
abundance: few
v_gene: TRBV15
CDR3aa: CATSRARSNYGYTF
CDR3nt: TGTGCCACCAGCAGAGCTCGATCGAACTATGGCTACACCTTC

j_gene: TRBJ2-5
d_gene: .
abundance: .
v_gene: TRBV20-1
CDR3aa: CSASDVVQETQYF
CDR3nt: TGCAGTGCTAGCGACGTTGTCCAAGAGACCCAGTACTTC

j_gene: TRBJ1-4
d_gene: .
abundance: .
v_gene: TRBV25-1
CDR3aa: CASSELRGSFLDEKLFF
CDR3nt: TGTGCCAGCAGTGAGCTCCGAGGGTCGTTTCTGGATGAAAAACTGTTTTTT

j_gene: TRBJ2-1
d_gene: TRBD1
abundance: few
v_gene: TRBV10-3
CDR3aa: CAISEDWYGQGGSLGNEQFF
CDR3nt: TGTGCCATCAGTGAAGACTGGTATGGACAGGGCGGGTCACTCGGTAATGAGCAGTTCTTC